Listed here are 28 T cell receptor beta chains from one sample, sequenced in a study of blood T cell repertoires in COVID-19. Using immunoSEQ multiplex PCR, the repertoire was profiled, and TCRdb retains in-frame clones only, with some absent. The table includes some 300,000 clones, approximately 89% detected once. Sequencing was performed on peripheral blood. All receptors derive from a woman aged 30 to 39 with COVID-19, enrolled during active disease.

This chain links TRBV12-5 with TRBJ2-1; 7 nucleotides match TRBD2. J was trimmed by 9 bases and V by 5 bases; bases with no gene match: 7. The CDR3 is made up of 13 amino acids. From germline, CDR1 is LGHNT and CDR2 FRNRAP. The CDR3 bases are TGTGCTAGTGGTACGCCGGGGGGTTTTGAGCAGTTCTTC. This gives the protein CASGTPGGFEQFF.

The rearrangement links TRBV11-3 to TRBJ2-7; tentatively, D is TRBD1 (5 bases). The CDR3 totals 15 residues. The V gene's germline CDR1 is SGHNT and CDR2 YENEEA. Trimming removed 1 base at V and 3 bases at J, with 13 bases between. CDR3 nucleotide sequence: TGTGCCAGCAGCTTAGGGCAGGGCGGCTACTACGAGCAGTACTTC. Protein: CASSLGQGGYYEQYF.

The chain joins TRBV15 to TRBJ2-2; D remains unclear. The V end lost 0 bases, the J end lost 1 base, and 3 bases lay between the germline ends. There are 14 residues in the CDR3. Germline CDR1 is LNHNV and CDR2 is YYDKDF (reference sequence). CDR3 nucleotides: TGTGCCACCAGCAGAGACAAGAACACCGGGGAGCTGTTTTTT. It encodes CATSRDKNTGELFF.

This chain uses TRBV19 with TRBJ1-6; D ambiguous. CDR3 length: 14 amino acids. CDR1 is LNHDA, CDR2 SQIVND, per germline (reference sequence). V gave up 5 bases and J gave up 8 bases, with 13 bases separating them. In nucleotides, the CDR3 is TGTGCCAGTAGTTTCCTGCCCGCGGATTCACCCCTCCACTTT. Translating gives CASSFLPADSPLHF.

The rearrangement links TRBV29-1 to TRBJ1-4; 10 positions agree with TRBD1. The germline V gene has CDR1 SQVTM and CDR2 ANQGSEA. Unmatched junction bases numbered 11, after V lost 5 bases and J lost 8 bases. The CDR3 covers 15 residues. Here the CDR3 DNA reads TGCAGCGTTCTTGGGACAGGGGAGACCTCGGAAAAACTGTTTTTT. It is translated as CSVLGTGETSEKLFF.

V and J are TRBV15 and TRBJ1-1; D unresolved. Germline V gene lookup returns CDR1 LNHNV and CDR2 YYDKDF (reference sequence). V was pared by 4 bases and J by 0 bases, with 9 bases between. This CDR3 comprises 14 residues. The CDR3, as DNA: TGTGCCACCAGCAACCGGAGACTGAACACTGAAGCTTTCTTT. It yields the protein CATSNRRLNTEAFF.

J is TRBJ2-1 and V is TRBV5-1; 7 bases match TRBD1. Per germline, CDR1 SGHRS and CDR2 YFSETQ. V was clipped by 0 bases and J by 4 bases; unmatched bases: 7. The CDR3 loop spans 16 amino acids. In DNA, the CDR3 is TGCGCCAGCAGCTTGGCGGCCGGGACAGCTTACAATGAGCAGTTCTTC. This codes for CASSLAAGTAYNEQFF.

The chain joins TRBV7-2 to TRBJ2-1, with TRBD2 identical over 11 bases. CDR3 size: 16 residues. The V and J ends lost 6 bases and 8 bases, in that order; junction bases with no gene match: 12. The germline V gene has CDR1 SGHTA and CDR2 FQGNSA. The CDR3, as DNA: TGTGCCAGCAGTCCAACCCTGACTAGCGGGGAACATGAGCAGTTCTTC. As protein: CASSPTLTSGEHEQFF.

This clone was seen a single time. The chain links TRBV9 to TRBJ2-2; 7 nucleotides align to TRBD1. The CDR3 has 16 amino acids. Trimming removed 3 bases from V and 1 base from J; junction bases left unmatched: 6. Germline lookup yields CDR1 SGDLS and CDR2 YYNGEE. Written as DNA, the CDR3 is TGTGCCAGCAGCGCCCGACAGGGAAGGAACACCGGGGAGCTGTTTTTT. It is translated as CASSARQGRNTGELFF.

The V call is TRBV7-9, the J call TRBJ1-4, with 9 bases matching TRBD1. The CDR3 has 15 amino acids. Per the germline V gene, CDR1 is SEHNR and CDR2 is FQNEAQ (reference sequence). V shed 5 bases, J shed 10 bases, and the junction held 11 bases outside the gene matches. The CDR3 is CASSGTGGSVGKLFF. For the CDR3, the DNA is TGTGCCAGCAGCGGCACAGGGGGCTCCGTAGGAAAACTGTTTTTT.

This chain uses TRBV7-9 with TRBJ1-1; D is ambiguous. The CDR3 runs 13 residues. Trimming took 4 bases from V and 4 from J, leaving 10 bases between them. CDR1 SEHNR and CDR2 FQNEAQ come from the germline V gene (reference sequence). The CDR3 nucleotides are TGTGCCAGCAGCTCCATAACAGTCACTGAAGCTTTCTTT. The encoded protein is CASSSITVTEAFF.

CDR3 region: CASNGGLVTEAFF. The CDR3 nucleotides read TGTGCCAGCAATGGGGGCCTGGTCACTGAAGCTTTCTTT. V usage is TRBV2 and J usage is TRBJ1-1, with D perhaps matching TRBD1 (6 bases). V was trimmed by 7 bases and J by 4 bases, leaving 13 bases between them. The germline CDR1 and CDR2 sequences are SNHLY and FYNNEI. The CDR3 is 13 residues long. Based on the CDR3 plus reference TRBV2 and TRBJ1-1, the full variable domain is EPEVTQTPSHQVTQMGQEVILRCVPISNHLYFYWYRQILGQKVEFLVSFYNNEISEKSEIFDDQFSVERPDGSNFTLKIRSTKLEDSAMYFCASNGGLVTEAFFGQGTRLTVV.

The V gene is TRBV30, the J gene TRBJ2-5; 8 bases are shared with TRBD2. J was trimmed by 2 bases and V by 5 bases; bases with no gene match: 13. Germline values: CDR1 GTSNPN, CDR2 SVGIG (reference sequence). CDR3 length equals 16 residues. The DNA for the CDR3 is TGTGCCTGGGCTGGGGGAGCGGGGGCCCTACAAGAGACCCAGTACTTC. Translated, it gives CAWAGGAGALQETQYF. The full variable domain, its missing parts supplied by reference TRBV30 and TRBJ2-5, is SQTIHQWPATLVQPVGSPLSLECTVEGTSNPNLYWYRQAAGRGLQLLFYSVGIGQISSEVPQNLSASRPQDRQFILSSKKLLLSDSGFYLCAWAGGAGALQETQYFGPGTRLLVL.

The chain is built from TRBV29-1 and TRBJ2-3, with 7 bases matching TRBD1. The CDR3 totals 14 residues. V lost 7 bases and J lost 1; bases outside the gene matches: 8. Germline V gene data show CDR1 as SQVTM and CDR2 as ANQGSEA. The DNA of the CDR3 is TGCAGCGCCGGGACAGTACCCGGCACAGATACGCAGTATTTT. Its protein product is CSAGTVPGTDTQYF.

The CDR3, as DNA: TGCGCCAGCAGCTCCCTCTCCTACGAGCAGTACTTC. This sequence encodes CASSSLSYEQYF. The chain uses TRBV5-1 and TRBJ2-7; no clear D gene. The CDR3 contains 12 residues. V gave up 3 bases and J gave up 0 bases, with 4 bases separating them. Germline loops: CDR1 SGHRS, CDR2 YFSETQ.

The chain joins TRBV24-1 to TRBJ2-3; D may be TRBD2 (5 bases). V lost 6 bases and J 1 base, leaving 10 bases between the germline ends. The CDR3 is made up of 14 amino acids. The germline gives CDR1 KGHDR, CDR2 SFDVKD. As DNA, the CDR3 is TGTGCCACCAGTCCCCCGGAGGGCACAGATACGCAGTATTTT. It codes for CATSPPEGTDTQYF.

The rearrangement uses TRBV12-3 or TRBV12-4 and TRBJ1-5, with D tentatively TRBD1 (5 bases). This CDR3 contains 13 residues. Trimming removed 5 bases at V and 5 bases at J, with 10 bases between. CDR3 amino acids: CASSLWGYQPQHF. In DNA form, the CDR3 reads TGTGCCAGCAGTCTCTGGGGCTATCAGCCCCAGCATTTT.

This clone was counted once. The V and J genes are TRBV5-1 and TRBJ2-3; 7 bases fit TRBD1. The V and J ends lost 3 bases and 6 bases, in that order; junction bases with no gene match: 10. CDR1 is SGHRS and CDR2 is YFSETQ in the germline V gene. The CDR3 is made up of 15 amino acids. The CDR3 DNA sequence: TGCGCCAGCAGCTCCGGACAGGTCAGAGAGGATACGCAGTATTTT. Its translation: CASSSGQVREDTQYF.

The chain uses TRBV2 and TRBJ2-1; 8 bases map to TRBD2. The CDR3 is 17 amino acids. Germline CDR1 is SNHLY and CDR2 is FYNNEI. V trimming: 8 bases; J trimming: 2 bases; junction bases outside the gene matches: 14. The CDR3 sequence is CASGIGPGGATYNEQFF. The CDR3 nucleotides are TGTGCCAGCGGTATAGGGCCCGGGGGGGCCACCTACAATGAGCAGTTCTTC.

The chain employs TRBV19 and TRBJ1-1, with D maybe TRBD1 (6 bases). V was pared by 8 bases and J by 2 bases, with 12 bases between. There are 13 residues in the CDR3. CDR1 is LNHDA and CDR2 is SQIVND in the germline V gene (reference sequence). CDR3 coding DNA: TGTGCCAGTCGATGGGGACACAACACTGAAGCTTTCTTT. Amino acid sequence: CASRWGHNTEAFF.

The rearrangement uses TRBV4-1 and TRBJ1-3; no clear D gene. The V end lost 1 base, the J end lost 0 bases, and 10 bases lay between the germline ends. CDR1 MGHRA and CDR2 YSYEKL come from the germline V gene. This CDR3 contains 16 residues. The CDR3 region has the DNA TGCGCCAGCAGCCAAGTTGGAGGTAGCTCTGGAAACACCATATATTTT. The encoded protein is CASSQVGGSSGNTIYF.

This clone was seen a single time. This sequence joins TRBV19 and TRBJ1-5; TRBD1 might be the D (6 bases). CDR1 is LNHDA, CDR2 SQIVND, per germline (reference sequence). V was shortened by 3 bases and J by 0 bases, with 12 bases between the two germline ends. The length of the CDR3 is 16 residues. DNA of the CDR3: TGTGCCAGTAGTATCGGACAGTACTATAGCAATCAGCCCCAGCATTTT. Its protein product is CASSIGQYYSNQPQHF.

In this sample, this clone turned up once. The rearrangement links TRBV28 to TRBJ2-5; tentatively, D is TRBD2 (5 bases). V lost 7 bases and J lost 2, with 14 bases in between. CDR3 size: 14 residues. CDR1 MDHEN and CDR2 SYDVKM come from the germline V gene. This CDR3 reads CASTLAGWQETQYF. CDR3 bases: TGTGCCAGCACCCTAGCAGGCTGGCAAGAGACCCAGTACTTC. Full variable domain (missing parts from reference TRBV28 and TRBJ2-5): DVKVTQSSRYLVKRTGEKVFLECVQDMDHENMFWYRQDPGLGLRLIYFSYDVKMKEKGDIPEGYSVSREKKERFSLILESASTNQTSMYLCASTLAGWQETQYFGPGTRLLVL.

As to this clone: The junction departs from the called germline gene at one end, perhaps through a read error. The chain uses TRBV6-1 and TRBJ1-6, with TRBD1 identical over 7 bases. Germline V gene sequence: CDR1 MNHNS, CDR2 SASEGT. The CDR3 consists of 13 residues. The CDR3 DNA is TGTGCCAGCAGAGAAGACAGGGCTTCACCCCTCCACTTT. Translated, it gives CASREDRASPLHF.

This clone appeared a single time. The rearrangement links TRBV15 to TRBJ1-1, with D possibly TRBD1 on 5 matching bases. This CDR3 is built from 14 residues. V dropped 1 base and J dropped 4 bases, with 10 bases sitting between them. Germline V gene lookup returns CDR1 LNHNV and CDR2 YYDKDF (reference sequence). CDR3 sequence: CATSRASGITEAFF. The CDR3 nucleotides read TGTGCCACCAGCAGAGCCTCAGGGATCACTGAAGCTTTCTTT.

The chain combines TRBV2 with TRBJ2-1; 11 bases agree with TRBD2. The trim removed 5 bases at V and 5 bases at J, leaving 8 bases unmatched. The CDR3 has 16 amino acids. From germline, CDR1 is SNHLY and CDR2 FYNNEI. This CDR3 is CASSTSGGPPDNEQFF. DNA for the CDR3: TGTGCCAGCAGTACTAGCGGGGGACCTCCGGACAATGAGCAGTTCTTC.

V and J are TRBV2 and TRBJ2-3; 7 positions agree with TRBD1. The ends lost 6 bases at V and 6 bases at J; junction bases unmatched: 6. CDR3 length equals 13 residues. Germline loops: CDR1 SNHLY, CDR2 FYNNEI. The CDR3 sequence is CASRDTGDDTQYF. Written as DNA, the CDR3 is TGTGCCAGCAGGGACACAGGGGATGATACGCAGTATTTT.

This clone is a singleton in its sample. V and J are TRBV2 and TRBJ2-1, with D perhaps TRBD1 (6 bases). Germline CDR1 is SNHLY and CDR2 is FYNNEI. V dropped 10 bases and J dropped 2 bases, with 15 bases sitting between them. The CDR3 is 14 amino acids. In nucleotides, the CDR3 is TGTGCCACGTCAAGGGACAAAGCCTACAATGAGCAGTTCTTC. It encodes CATSRDKAYNEQFF.